This T cell receptor (beta chain) was found in a study of blood T cell repertoires in COVID-19. Clones were sequenced by immunoSEQ multiplex PCR, and TCRdb holds only the in-frame ones, with some missing. The repertoire has 140,000 to 150,000 clones, about 83% of them found once; the top ten carry around 8.6%. The CDR3 has 16 amino acids. The germline gives CDR1 KGHDR, CDR2 SFDVKD. Trimming took off 3 bases at V and 1 base at J, with 12 bases between the two ends. The receptor was derived from a woman aged 45 to 65 with active or convalescent COVID-19. Input material: peripheral blood. The V gene is TRBV24-1, the J gene TRBJ1-5; no reliable D call. The CDR3 DNA reads TGTGCCACCAGTGATGGGAGTTCCACCAGCAATCAGCCCCAGCATTTT. Protein sequence: CATSDGSSTSNQPQHF.